This T cell receptor beta chain was sequenced in a study of blood T cell repertoires in COVID-19. The germline V and J ends were trimmed by 5 bases and 4 bases, with 18 bases remaining between them. The CDR3 runs to 16 residues. The germline V gene has CDR1 SGHRS and CDR2 YFSETQ. Assay used: immunoSEQ multiplex PCR; TCRdb lists only in-frame clones, some missing. The table lists around 270,000 clones, 75% to 90% of them singletons. The rearrangement uses TRBV5-1 and TRBJ1-4, with D tentatively TRBD1 (5 bases). Material for sequencing was peripheral blood. The source is a man aged 30 to 39 with acute or convalescent COVID-19. Written as DNA, the CDR3 is TGCGCCAGCAGGCCGATACCGACGGGACTTAATGAAAAACTGTTTTTT. This translates into CASRPIPTGLNEKLFF.